This T cell receptor beta chain was identified in a study of Graves' ophthalmopathy and Graves' hyperthyroidism. Study overall: No treatment had been given when peripheral blood was collected at initial diagnosis.

For repertoire sequencing, the TCR beta CDR3 regions were amplified from RNA transcripts. An opening RT-PCR round employed HTBI primers and preceded a second-round multiplex PCR. TCRdb reprocessed the multiplex PCR reads via MiXCR and lists one record per CDR3 protein. The sample contains hundreds of thousands of distinct CDR3 sequences, about 40% of which appear only once. Study outcomes and limitations: Discrimination between ophthalmopathy and stable hyperthyroidism by a 13-signature model showed roughly 88% sensitivity and less than 84% specificity.

Exclusion covered patients with other autoimmune diseases or uncontrolled infections (as well as pregnancy or lactation). Germline V gene sequence: CDR1 MGHRA, CDR2 YSYEKL. The CDR3 contains 13 residues. V was cut by 3 bases and J by 9 bases, with 9 bases left in between. This clonotype appeared many times. The antigen is undetermined. This TCR derives from an adult man with Graves' ophthalmopathy. The chain carries TRBV4-1 and TRBJ1-6; D is ambiguous. Sequencing input: peripheral blood. The CDR3 DNA reads as TGCGCCAGCAGCCAGGAGGATGGTTCACCCCTCCACTTT. Its protein product is CASSQEDGSPLHF.